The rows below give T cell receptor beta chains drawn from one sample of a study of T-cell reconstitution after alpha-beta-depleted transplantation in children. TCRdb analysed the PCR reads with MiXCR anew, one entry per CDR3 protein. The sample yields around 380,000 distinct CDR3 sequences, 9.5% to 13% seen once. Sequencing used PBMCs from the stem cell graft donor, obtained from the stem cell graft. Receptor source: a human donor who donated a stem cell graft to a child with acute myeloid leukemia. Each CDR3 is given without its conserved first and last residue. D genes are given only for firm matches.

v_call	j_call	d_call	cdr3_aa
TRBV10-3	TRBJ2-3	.	AISESGRVVTDTQY
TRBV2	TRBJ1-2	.	ASSERGDYGYT
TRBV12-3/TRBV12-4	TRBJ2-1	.	ASSLAEGVSF
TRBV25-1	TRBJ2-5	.	ASIGTAPRGTQY
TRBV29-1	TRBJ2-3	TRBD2	SGGASGGGTDTQY
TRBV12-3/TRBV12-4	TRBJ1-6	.	ASRYRTRSFNSPLH
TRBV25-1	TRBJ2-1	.	ASSESWGWDEQF
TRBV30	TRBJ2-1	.	AWRTGVNEQF
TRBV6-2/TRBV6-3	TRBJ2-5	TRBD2	ASSTRASGLRGQY
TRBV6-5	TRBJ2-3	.	ASISRGAGSDTQY
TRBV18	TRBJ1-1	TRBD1	ASSPPDRKNTEAF
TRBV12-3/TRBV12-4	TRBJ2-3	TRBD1	ASSLGQASTDTQY
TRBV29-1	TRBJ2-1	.	SVALVVSYNEQF
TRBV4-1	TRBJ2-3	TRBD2	ASSQVLASGGLGPDTQY
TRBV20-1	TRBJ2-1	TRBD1	SARALGQGKFEQF
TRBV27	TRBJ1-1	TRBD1	ASSLTGVATEAF
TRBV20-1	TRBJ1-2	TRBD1	SAGGWRQGGGGYT
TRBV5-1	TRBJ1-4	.	ASSGTDGTATNEKLF
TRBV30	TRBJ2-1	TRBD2	AWSHLAGGPSRSYNEQF
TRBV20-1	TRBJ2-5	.	SASPGTELETQY
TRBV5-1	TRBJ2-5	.	ASSHASDQETQY
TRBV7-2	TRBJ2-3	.	ASSLESGDTQY
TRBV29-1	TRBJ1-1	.	SAGTAGKGEAF
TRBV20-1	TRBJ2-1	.	SAKGGISYNEQF
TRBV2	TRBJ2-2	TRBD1	ASSGTGGRTGELF
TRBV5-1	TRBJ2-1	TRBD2	ASSYTLAGGPYNEQF
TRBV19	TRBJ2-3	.	ASSAGTNTDTQY
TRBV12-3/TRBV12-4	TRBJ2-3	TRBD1	ASSRQGTTDTQY
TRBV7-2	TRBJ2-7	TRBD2	ASSLAGAASYEQY
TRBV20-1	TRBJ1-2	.	SAPSENYGYT
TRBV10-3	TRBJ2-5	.	AIGTGDRETQY
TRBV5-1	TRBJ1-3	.	ASSLALEGTPGNTIY
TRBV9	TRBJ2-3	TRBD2	ASSAIGRAVNTDTQY
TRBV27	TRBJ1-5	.	ASSLFPGMNQPQH
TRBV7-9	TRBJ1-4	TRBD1	ASSLPGQGIEEKLF
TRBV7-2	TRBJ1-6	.	ASSFSVPPLH
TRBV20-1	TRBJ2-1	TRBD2	SASRSGRTSNEQF